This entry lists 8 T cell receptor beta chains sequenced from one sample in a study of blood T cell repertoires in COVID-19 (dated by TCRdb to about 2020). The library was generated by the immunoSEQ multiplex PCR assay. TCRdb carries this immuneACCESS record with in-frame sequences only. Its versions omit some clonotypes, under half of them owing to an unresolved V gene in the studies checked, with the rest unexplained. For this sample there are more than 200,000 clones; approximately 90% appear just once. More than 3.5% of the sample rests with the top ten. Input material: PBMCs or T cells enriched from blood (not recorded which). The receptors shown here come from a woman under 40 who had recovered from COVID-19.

CDR3 nucleotide sequence: TGTGCCAGCAGCCAAACAGCCTATGGTCAGCCCCAGCATTTT. Protein: CASSQTAYGQPQHF. The V gene is TRBV6-2 or TRBV6-3, the J gene TRBJ1-5; no reliable D call. V was pared by 6 bases and J by 6 bases, with 15 bases between. The germline V gene encodes CDR1 MNHEY and CDR2 SVGEGT. The CDR3 consists of 14 residues.

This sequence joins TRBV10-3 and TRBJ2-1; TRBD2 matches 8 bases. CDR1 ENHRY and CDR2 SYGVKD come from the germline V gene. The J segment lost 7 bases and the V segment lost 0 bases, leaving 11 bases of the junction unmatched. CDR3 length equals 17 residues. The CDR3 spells CAISESSNAGGANEQFF. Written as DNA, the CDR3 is TGTGCCATCAGTGAGTCGAGTAACGCGGGGGGTGCGAATGAGCAGTTCTTC.

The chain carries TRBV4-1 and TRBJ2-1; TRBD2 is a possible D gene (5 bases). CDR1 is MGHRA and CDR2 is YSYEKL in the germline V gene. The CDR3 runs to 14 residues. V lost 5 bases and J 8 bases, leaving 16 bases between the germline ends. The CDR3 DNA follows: TGCGCCAGCAGCAACCCAGGTCTCGGGGATGAGCAGTTCTTC. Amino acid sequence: CASSNPGLGDEQFF.

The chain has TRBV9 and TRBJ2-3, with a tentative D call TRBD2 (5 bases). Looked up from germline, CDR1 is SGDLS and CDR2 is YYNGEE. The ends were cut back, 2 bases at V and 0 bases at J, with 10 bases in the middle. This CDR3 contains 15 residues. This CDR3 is CASSVGLTSTDTQYF. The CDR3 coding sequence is TGTGCCAGCAGCGTCGGACTCACGAGCACAGATACGCAGTATTTT.

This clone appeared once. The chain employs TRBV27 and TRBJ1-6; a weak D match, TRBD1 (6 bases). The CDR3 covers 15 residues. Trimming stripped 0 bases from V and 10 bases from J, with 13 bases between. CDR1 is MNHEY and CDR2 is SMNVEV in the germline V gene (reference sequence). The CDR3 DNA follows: TGTGCCAGCAGTTTATCAGGGGGTACGATCTCACCCCTCCACTTT. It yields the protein CASSLSGGTISPLHF.

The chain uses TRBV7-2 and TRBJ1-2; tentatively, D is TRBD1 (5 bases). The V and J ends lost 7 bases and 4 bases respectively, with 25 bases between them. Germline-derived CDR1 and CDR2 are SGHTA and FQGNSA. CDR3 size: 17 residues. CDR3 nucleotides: TGTGCCAGCATCCCCTCGGCAGGGATGGGTTCCCCCTATGGCTACACCTTC. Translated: CASIPSAGMGSPYGYTF. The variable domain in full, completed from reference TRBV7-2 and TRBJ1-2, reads GAGVSQSPSNKVTEKGKDVELRCDPISGHTALYWYRQSLGQGLEFLIYFQGNSAPDKSGLPSDRFSAERTGGSVSTLTIQRTQQEDSAVYLCASIPSAGMGSPYGYTFGSGTRLTVV.

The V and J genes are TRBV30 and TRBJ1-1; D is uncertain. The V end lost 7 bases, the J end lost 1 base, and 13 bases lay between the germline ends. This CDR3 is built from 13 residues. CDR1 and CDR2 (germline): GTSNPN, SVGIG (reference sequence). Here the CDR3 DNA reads TGTGCCTACCTCAGGAATGAGAACACTGAAGCTTTCTTT. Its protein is CAYLRNENTEAFF.

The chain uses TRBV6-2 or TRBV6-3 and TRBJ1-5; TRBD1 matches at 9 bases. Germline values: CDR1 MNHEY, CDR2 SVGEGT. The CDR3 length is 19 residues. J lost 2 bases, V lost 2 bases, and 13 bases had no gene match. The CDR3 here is CASSYSRDRDLHGNQPQHF. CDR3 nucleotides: TGTGCCAGCAGTTACAGCCGGGACAGGGACCTTCATGGCAATCAGCCCCAGCATTTT.